What follows describes a single TCR beta chain. Using immunoSEQ multiplex PCR, the repertoire was profiled, and TCRdb retains in-frame clones only, with some absent. The sample includes 400,000 or so clones, approximately 89% of them seen just once. This entry belongs to a study of blood T cell repertoires in COVID-19. The CDR3 runs to 15 residues. Looked up from germline, CDR1 is SGHTA and CDR2 is FQGTGA. V was pared by 4 bases and J by 4 bases, with 8 bases of the junction left unmatched. Sequenced sample: PBMCs or T cells enriched from blood (not recorded which). The chain carries TRBV7-3 and TRBJ2-3, with 7 bases identical to TRBD2. The clonotype was recovered from a man aged 35-49 years in a cohort exposed to, infected with or recovered from COVID-19 (not recorded which). The CDR3 is CASSSKGGRADTQYF. In DNA, the CDR3 is TGTGCCAGCAGCTCCAAGGGAGGGAGGGCAGATACGCAGTATTTT. The complete variable domain, with remaining parts taken from reference TRBV7-3 and TRBJ2-3, reads GAGVSQTPSNKVTEKGKYVELRCDPISGHTALYWYRQSLGQGPEFLIYFQGTGAADDSGLPNDRFFAVRPEGSVSTLKIQRTERGDSAVYLCASSSKGGRADTQYFGPGTRLTVL.